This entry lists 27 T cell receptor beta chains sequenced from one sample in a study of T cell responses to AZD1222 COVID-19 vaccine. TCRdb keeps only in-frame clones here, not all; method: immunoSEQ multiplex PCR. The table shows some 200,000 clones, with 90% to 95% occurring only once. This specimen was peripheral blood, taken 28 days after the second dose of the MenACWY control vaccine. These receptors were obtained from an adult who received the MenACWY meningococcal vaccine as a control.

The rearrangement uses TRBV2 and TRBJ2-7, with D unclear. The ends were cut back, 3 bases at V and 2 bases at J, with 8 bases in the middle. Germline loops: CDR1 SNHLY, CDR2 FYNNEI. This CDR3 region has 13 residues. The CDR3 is CASSEGYPYEQYF. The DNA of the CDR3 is TGTGCCAGCAGTGAGGGGTATCCCTACGAGCAGTACTTC. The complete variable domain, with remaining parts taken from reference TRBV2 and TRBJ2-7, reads EPEVTQTPSHQVTQMGQEVILRCVPISNHLYFYWYRQILGQKVEFLVSFYNNEISEKSEIFDDQFSVERPDGSNFTLKIRSTKLEDSAMYFCASSEGYPYEQYFGPGTRLTVT.

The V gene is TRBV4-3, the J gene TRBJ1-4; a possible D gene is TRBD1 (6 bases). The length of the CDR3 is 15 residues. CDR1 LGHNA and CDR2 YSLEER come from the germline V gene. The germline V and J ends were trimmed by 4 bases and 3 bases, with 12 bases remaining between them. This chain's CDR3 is CASSPRGGANEKLFF. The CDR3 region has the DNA TGCGCCAGCAGCCCGAGGGGGGGAGCTAATGAAAAACTGTTTTTT.

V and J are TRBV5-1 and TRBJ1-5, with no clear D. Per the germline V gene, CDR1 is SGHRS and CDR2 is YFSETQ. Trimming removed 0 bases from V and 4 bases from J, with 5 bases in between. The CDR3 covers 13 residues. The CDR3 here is CASSLGPNQPQHF. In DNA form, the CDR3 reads TGCGCCAGCAGCTTGGGCCCAAATCAGCCCCAGCATTTT.

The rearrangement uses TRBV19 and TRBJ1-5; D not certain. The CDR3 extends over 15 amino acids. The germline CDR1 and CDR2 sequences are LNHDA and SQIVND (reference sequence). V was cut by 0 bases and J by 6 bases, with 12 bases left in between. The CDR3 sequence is CASSIDGSVSQPQHF. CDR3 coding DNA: TGTGCCAGTAGTATAGATGGGTCAGTTAGTCAGCCCCAGCATTTT.

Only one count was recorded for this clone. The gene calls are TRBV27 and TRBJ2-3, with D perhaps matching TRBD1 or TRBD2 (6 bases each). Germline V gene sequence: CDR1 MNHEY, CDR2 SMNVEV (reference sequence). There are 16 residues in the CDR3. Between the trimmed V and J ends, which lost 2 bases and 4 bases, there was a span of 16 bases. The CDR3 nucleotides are TGTGCCAGCAGTTTAAGGGGGGCGCGGGGACCAGATACGCAGTATTTT. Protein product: CASSLRGARGPDTQYF.

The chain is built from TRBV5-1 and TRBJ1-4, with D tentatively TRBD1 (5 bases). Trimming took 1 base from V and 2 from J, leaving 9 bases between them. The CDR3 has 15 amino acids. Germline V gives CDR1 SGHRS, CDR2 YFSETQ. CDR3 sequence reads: CASSLTGGTNEKLFF. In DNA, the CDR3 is TGCGCCAGCAGCTTGACGGGGGGTACTAATGAAAAACTGTTTTTT.

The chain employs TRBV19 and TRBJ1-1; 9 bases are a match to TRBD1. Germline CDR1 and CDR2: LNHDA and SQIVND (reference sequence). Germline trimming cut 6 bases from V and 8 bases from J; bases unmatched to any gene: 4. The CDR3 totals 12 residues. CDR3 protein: CASRTGGREAFF. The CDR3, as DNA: TGTGCCAGTAGAACAGGGGGCCGGGAAGCTTTCTTT.

The CDR3 spells CSVDGRPNTGELFF. CDR3 in DNA: TGCAGCGTTGATGGACGCCCGAACACCGGGGAGCTGTTTTTT. V is TRBV29-1 and J is TRBJ2-2, with D uncertain. The CDR3 has 14 residues. Trimming removed 3 bases from V and 0 bases from J, with 8 bases in between. Germline lookup yields CDR1 SQVTM and CDR2 ANQGSEA.

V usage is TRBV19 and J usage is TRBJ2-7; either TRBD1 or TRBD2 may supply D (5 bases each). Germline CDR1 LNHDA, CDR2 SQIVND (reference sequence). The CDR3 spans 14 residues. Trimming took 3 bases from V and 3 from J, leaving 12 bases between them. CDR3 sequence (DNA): TGTGCCAGTAGTATGGCAGGGAGCGGCTACGAGCAGTACTTC. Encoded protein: CASSMAGSGYEQYF.

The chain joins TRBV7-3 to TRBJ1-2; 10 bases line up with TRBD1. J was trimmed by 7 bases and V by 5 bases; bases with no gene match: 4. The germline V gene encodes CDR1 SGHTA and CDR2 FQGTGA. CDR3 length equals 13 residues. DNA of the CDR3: TGTGCCAGCAGCCAGGACAGGGGGGCTGGCTACACCTTC. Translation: CASSQDRGAGYTF. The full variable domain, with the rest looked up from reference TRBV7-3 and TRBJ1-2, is GAGVSQTPSNKVTEKGKYVELRCDPISGHTALYWYRQSLGQGPEFLIYFQGTGAADDSGLPNDRFFAVRPEGSVSTLKIQRTERGDSAVYLCASSQDRGAGYTFGSGTRLTVV.

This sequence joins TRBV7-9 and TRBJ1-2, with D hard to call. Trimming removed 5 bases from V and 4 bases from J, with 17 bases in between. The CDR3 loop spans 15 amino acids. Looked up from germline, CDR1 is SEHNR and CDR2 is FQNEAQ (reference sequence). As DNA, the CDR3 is TGTGCCAGCAGCCCACCCCGGGGTACGCCCTATGGCTACACCTTC. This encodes CASSPPRGTPYGYTF.

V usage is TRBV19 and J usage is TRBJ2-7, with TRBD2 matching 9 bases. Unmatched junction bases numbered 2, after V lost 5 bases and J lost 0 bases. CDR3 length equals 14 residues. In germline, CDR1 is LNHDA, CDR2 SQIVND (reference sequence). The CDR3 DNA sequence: TGTGCCAGTAGTCCAGCGGGGGGCTCCTACGAGCAGTACTTC. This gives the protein CASSPAGGSYEQYF.

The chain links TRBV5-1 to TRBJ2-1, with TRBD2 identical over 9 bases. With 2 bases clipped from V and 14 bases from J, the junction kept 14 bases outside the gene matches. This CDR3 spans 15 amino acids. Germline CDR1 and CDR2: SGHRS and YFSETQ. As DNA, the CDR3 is TGCGCCAGCAGCTTCGACAGTAGCCTAGCGGGGAGGGAGTTCTTC. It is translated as CASSFDSSLAGREFF.

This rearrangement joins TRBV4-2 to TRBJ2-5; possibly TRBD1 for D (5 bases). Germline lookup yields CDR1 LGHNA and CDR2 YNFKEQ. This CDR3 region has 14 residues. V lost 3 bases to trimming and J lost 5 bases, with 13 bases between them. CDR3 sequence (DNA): TGTGCCAGCAGCCAGACCCAGGGTAGGGAGACCCAGTACTTC. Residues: CASSQTQGRETQYF.

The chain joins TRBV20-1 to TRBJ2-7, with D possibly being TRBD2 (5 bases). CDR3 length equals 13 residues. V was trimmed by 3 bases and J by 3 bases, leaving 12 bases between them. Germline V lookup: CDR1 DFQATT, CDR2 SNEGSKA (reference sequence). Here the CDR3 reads CSASGSAVYEQYF. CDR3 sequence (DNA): TGCAGTGCTAGTGGGAGCGCAGTCTACGAGCAGTACTTC.

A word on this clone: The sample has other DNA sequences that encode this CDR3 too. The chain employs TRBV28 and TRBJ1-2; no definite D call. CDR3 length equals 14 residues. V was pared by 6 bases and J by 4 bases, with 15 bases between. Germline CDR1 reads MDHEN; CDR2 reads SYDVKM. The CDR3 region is CASSPTGGGYGYTF. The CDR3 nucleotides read TGTGCCAGCAGCCCGACCGGAGGAGGCTATGGCTACACCTTC.

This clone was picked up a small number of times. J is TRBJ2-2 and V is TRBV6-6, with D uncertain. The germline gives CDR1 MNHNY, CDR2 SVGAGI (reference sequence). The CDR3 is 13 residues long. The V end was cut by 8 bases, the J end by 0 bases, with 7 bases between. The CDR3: CASSQANTGELFF. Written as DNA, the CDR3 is TGTGCCAGCTCTCAGGCGAACACCGGGGAGCTGTTTTTT.

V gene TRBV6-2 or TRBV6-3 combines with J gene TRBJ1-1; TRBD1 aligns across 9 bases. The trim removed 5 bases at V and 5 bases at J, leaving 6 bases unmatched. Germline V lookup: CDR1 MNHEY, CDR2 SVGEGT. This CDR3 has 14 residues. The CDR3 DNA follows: TGTGCCAGCAGTGGACAGGGGACGTGGACTGAAGCTTTCTTT. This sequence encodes CASSGQGTWTEAFF.

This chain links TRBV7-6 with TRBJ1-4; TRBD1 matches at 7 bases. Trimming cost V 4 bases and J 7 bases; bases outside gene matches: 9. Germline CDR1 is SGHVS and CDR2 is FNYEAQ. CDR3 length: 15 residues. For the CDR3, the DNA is TGTGCCAGCAGCTCACGACAGGGTCCGGGTGAAAAACTGTTTTTT. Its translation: CASSSRQGPGEKLFF.

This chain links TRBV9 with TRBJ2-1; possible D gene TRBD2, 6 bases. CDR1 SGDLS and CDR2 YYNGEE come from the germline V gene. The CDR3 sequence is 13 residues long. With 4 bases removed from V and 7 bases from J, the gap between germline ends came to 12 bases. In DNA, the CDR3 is TGTGCCAGCAGCCCGCGACTAGGTAATGAGCAGTTCTTC. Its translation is CASSPRLGNEQFF.

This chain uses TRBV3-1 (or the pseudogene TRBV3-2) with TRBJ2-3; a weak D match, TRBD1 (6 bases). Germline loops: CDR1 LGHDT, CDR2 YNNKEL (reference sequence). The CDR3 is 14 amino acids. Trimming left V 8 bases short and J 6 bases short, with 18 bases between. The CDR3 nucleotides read TGTGCCAGCGAAGTAGGGCAGGGGCCCGATACGCAGTATTTT. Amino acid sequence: CASEVGQGPDTQYF.

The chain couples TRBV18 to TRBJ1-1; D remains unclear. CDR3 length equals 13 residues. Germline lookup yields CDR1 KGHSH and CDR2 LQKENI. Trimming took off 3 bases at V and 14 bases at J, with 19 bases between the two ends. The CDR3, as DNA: TGTGCCAGCTCACCGGGTCCAACCCGCGGAGTATTCTTT. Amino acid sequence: CASSPGPTRGVFF.

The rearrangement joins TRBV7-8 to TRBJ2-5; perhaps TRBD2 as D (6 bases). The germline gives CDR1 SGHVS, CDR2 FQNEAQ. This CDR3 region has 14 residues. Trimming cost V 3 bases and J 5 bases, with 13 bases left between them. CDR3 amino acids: CASSFRREIETQYF. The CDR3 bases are TGTGCCAGCAGCTTCCGACGGGAGATTGAGACCCAGTACTTC.

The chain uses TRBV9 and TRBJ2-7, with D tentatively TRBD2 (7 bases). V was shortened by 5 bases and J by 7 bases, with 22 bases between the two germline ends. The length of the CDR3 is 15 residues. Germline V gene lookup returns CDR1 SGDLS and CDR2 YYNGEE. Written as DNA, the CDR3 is TGTGCCAGCAGTGGGGGGGGCAGGTCCGGGAAAGAGCAGTACTTC. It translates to CASSGGGRSGKEQYF.

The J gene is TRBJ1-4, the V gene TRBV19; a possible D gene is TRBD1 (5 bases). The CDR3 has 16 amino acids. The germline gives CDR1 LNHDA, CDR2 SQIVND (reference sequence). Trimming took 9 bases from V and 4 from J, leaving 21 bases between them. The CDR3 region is CASRRSRGPNNEKLFF. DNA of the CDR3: TGTGCCAGCCGGAGAAGTAGGGGCCCGAATAATGAAAAACTGTTTTTT.

This chain's CDR3 is CASSPPAASSYEQYF. Here the CDR3 DNA reads TGTGCCAGCAGCCCGCCGGCGGCGAGCTCCTACGAGCAGTACTTC. This chain links TRBV7-2 with TRBJ2-7; D gene uncertain. CDR1 is SGHTA and CDR2 is FQGNSA in the germline V gene. With 5 bases removed from V and 0 bases from J, the gap between germline ends came to 14 bases. The CDR3 is 15 amino acids.

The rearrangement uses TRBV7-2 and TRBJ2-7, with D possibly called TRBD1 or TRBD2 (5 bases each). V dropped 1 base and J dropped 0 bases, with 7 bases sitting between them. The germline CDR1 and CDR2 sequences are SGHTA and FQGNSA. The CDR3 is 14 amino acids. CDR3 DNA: TGTGCCAGCAGCTTAGAGGGGAGCTCCTACGAGCAGTACTTC. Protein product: CASSLEGSSYEQYF.